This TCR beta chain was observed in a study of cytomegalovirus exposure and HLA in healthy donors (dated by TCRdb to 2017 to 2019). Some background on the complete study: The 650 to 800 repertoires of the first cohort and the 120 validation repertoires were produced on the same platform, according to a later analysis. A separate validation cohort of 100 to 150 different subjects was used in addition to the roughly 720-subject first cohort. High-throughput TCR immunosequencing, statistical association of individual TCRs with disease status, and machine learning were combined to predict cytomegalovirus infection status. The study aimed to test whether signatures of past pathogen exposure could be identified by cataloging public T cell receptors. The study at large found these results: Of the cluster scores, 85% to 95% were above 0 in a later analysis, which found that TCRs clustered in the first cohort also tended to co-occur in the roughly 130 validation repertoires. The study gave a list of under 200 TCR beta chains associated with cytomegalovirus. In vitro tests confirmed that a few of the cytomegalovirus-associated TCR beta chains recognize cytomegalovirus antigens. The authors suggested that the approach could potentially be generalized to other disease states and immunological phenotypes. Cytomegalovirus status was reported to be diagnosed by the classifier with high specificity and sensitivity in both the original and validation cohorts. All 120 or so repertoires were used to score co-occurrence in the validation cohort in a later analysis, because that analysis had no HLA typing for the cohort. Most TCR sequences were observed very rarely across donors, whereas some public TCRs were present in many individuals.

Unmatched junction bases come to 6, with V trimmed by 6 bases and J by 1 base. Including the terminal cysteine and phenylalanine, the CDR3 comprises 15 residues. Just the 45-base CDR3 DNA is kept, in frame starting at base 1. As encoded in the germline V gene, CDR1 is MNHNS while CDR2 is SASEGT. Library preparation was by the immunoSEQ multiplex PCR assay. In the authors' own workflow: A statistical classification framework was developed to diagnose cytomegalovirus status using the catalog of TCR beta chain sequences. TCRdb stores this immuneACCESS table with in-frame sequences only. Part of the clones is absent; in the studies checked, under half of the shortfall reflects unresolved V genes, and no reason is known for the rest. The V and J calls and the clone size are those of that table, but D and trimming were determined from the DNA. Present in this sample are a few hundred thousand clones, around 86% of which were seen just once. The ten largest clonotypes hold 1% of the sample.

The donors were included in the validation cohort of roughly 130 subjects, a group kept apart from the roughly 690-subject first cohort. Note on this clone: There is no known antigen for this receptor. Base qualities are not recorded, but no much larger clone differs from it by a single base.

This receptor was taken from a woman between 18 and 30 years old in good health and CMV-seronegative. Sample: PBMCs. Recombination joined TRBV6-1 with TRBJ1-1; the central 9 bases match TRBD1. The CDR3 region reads CASRFGTGTNTEAFF. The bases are TGTGCCAGCAGGTTCGGGACAGGGACGAACACTGAAGCTTTCTTT.